This T cell receptor (beta chain) was sequenced during a study of T cell changes during pregnancy in multiple sclerosis. Libraries were prepared by immunoSEQ multiplex PCR; TCRdb keeps only in-frame clonotypes and omits some of them. The table has about 47,000 clones, 90% to 95% seen once. This CDR3 is built from 13 residues. V gave up 6 bases and J gave up 8 bases, with 13 bases separating them. Germline V gene data show CDR1 as MRHNA and CDR2 as SNTAGT. This sequence joins TRBV6-4 and TRBJ2-2; D might be TRBD1 (6 bases). The source of this sequence is a female donor with multiple sclerosis, enrolled in a pregnancy study. Sample: peripheral blood, taken in the second trimester of pregnancy. CDR3 region: CASRGQPQGELFF. CDR3 in DNA: TGTGCCAGCAGAGGACAGCCCCAGGGGGAGCTGTTTTTT.